This T cell receptor beta chain was recovered during a study of metastatic and nonmetastatic thyroid tumors. Study in general: Malignant and benign thyroid patients had repertoires compared in peripheral blood and tumor or nodule tissue.

Study-wide findings and caveats: It was reported that TCR beta diversity was significantly higher in malignant thyroid tumors than benign nodules, in blood and tumor.

Per the original methods: Researchers built a distant-metastasis classifier for papillary thyroid cancer that drew on CDR3 differences across clinicopathological groups. TCRdb re-clonotyped the PCR reads through MiXCR. The V and J calls come from TCRdb's annotation, not from the publication. The sample consists of about 40,000 clones, approximately 10% of them appearing once. There were no patients who had received any treatment before thyroid surgery. This clone was detected ten times or more. Its antigen is still unknown. This receptor was identified in a female donor with papillary thyroid cancer or a benign thyroid nodule (not recorded which). Some clones in this sample may be carry-over from other donors' samples. Sequencing was done on a sample of blood.

CDR3 residues: CASSVSAASTDTQYF. CDR3 coding DNA: TGTGCCAGCAGTGTGTCTGCCGCGTCCACAGATACGCAGTATTTT. The V call is TRBV6-1, the J call TRBJ2-3; unclear D gene. Germline CDR1 is MNHNS and CDR2 is SASEGT. The V gene lost 4 bases and the J gene lost 2 bases, with 13 bases spanning the gap. CDR3 length equals 15 residues.